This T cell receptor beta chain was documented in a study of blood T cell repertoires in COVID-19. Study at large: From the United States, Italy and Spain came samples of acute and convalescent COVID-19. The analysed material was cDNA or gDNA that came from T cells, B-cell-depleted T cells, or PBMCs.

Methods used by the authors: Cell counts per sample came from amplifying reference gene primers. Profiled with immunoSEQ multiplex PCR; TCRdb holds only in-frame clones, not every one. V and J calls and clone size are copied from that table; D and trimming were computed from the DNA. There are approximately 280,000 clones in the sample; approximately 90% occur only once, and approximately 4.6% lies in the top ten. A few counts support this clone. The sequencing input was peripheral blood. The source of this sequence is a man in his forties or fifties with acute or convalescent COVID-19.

For the CDR3, the DNA is TGCGCCAGCAGCACACCCGGGACTTTAAGGGGAGTTACGCAGTATTTT. It encodes CASSTPGTLRGVTQYF. This chain joins TRBV5-1 and TRBJ2-3, with a possible D match to TRBD2 (6 bases). Germline CDR1 is SGHRS and CDR2 is YFSETQ. V gave up 4 bases and J gave up 8 bases, with 23 bases separating them. CDR3 length: 16 residues.